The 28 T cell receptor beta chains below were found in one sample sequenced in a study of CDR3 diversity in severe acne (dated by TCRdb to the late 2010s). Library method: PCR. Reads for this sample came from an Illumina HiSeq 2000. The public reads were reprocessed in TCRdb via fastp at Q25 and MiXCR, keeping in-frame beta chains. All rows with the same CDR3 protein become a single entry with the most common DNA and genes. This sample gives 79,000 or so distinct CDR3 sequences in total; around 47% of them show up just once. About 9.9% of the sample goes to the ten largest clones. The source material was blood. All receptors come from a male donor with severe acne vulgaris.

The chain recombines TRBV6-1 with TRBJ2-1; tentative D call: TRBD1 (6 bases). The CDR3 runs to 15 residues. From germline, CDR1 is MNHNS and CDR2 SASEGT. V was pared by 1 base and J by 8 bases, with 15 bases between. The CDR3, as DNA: TGTGCCAGCAGTGAAGACCCTACAGGGTCCCATGAGCAGTTCTTC. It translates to CASSEDPTGSHEQFF.

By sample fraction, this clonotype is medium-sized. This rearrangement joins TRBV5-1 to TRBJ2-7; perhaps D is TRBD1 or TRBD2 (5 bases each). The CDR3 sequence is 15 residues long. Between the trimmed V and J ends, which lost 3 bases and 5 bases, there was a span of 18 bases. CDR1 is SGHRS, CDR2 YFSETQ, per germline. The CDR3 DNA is TGCGCCAGCAGCTCATGGGACCCGCTAGTAGACGAGCAGTACTTC. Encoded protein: CASSSWDPLVDEQYF.

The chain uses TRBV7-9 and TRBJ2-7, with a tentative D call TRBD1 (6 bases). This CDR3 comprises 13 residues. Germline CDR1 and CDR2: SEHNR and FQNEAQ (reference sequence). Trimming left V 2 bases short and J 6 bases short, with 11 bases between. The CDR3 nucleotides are TGTGCCAGCAGCTTAAGAACAGGGACCGAGCAGTACTTC. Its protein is CASSLRTGTEQYF.

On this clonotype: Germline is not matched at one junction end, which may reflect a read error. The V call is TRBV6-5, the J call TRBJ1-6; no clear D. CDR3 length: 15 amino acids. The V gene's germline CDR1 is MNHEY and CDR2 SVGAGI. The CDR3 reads CASSYGRESYSPLYF. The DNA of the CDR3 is TGTGCCAGCAGTTACGGTCGGGAGAGCTATTCACCCCTCTACTTT.

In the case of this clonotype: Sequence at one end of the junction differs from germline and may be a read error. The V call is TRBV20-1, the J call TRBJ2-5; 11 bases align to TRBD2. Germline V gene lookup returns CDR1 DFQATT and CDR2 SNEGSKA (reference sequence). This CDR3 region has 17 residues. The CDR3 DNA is TGTAGTGCTAGGAACTGGGAGCTAGCGGGAGGCGAAGAGACCCAGTACTTC. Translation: CSARNWELAGGEETQYF.

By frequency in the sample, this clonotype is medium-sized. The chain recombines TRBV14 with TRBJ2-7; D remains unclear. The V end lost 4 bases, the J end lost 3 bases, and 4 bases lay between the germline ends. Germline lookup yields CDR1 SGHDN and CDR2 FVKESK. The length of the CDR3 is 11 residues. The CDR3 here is CASSRSYEQYF. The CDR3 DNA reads TGTGCCAGCAGCCGCAGCTACGAGCAGTACTTC.

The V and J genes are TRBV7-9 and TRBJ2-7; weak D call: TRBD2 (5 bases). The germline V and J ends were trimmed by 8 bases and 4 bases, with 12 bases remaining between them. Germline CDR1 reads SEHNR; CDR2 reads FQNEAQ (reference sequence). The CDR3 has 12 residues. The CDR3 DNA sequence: TGTGCCAGCCGAGTTGGAGGTTACGAGCAGTACTTC. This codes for CASRVGGYEQYF.

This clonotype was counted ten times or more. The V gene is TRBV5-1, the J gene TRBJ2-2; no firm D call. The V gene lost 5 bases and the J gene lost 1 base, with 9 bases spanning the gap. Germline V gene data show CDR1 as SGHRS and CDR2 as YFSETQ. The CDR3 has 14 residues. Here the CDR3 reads CASRLSENTGELFF. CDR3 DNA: TGCGCCAGCAGATTATCCGAGAACACCGGGGAGCTGTTTTTT.

CDR3 residues: CSVVGANEKLFF. CDR3 nucleotide sequence: TGCAGCGTAGTCGGAGCTAATGAAAAACTGTTTTTT. The rearrangement links TRBV29-1 to TRBJ1-4; D is ambiguous. The length of the CDR3 is 12 residues. Germline V gene data show CDR1 as SQVTM and CDR2 as ANQGSEA. V shed 6 bases and J shed 3 bases, with 8 bases lying between them.

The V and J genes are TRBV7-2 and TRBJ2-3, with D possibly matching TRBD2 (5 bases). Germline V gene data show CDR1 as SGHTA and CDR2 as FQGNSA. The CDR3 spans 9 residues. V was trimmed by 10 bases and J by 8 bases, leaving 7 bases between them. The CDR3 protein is CATGGTQYF. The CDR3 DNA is TGTGCCACTGGAGGTACGCAGTATTTT.

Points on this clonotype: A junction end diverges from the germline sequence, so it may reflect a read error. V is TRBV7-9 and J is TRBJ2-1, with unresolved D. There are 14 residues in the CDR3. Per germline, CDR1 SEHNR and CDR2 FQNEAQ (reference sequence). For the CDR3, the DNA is TGTGCCAGCAGCCCCGACCCGTATAGCAATCAGCAGTTCTTC. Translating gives CASSPDPYSNQQFF.

CDR3: CASSLLETGGGYTF. Here the CDR3 DNA reads TGTGCCAGCAGTTTATTGGAGACAGGGGGCGGCTACACCTTC. V and J are TRBV28 and TRBJ1-2, with 10 bases fitting TRBD1. Per the germline V gene, CDR1 is MDHEN and CDR2 is SYDVKM. The J segment lost 8 bases and the V segment lost 1 base, leaving 4 bases of the junction unmatched. CDR3 length: 14 residues.

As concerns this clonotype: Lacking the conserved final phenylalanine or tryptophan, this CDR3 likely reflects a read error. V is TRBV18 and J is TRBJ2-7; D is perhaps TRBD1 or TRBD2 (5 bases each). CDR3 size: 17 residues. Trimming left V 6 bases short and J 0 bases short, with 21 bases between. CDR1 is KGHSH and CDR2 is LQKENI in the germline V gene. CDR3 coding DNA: TGTGCCAGCTCTCGTGGCCCCGGGACGCAGAGCTCCTACGAGCAGTACCTT. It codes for CASSRGPGTQSSYEQYL.

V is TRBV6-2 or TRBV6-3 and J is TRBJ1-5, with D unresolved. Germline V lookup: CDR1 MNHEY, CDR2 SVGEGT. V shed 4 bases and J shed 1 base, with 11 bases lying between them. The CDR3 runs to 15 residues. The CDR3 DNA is TGTGCCAGCAGTTGTATTGGGGTGAGCAATCAGCCCCAGCATTTT. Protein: CASSCIGVSNQPQHF.

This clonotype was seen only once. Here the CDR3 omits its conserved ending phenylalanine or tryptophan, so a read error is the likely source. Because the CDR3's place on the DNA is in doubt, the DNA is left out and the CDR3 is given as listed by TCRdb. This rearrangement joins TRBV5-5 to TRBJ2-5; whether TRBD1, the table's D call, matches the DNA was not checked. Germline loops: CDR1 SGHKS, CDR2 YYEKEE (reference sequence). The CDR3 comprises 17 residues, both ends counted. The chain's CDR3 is CASSGNPQEAHGYTFGS.

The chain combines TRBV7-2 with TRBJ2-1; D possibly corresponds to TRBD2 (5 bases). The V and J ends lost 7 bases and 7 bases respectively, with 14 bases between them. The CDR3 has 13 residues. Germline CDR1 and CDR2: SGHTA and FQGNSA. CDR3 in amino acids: CASTSGGKNEQFF. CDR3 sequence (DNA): TGTGCCAGCACCAGTGGAGGCAAGAATGAGCAGTTCTTC.

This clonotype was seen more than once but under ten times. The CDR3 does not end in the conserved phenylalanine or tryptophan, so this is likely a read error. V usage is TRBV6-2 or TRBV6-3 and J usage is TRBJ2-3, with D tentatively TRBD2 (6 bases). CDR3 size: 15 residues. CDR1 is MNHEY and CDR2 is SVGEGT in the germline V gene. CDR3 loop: CASNYESGQAGTQYL. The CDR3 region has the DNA TGTGCCAGCAATTACGAAAGCGGGCAGGCGGGTACGCAGTATCTT.

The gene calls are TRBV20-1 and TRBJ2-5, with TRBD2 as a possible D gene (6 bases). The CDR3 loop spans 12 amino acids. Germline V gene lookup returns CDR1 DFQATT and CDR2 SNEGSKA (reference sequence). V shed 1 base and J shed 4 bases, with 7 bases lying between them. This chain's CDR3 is CSARAGVETQYF. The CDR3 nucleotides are TGCAGTGCTAGAGCGGGAGTAGAGACCCAGTACTTC.

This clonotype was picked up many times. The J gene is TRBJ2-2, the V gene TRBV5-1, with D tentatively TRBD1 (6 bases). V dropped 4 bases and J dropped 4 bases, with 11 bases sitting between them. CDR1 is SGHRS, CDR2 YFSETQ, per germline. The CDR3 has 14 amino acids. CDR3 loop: CASSQQGFTGELFF. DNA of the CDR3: TGCGCCAGCAGCCAGCAGGGGTTCACCGGGGAGCTGTTTTTT. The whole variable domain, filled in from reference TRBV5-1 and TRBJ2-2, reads KAGVTQTPRYLIKTRGQQVTLSCSPISGHRSVSWYQQTPGQGLQFLFEYFSETQRNKGNFPGRFSGRQFSNSRSEMNVSTLELGDSALYLCASSQQGFTGELFFGEGSRLTVL.

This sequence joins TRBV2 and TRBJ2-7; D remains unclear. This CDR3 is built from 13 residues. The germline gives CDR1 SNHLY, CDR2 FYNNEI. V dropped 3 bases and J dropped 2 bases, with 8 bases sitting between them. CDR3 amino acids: CASSEGRTYEQYF. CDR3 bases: TGTGCCAGCAGTGAGGGCAGGACCTACGAGCAGTACTTC.

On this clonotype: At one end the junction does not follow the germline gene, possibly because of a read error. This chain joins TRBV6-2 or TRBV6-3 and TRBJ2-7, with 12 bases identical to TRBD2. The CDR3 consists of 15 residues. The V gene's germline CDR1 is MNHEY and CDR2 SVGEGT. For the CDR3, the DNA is TGTGCCAGCAGTTACCCACTAGCGGGAGGCGACGAGCGGTACTTT. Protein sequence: CASSYPLAGGDERYF.

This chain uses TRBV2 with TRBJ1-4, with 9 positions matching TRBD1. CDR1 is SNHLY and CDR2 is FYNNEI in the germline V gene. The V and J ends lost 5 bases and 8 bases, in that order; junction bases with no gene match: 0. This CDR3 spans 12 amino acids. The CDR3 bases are TGTGCCAGCAGTACAGGGGGCGAAAAACTGTTTTTT. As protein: CASSTGGEKLFF.

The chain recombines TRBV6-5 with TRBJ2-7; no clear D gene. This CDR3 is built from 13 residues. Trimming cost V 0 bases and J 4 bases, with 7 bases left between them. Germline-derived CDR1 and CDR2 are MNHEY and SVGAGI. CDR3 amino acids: CASSYSPDYEQYF. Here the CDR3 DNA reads TGTGCCAGCAGTTACTCCCCGGATTACGAGCAGTACTTC.

This chain's CDR3 is CASSDGGIQETQYF. The CDR3 nucleotides read TGTGCCAGCAGTGATGGGGGGATACAAGAGACCCAGTACTTC. V and J are TRBV25-1 and TRBJ2-5, with D possibly being TRBD2 (6 bases). CDR1 is MGHDK and CDR2 is SYGVNS in the germline V gene. Trimming left V 3 bases short and J 2 bases short, with 10 bases between. The CDR3 is made up of 14 amino acids.

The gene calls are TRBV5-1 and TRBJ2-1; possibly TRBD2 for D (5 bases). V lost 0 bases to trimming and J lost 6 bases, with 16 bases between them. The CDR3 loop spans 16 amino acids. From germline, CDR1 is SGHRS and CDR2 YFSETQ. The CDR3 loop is CASSLDSGRRGNEQFF. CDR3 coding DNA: TGCGCCAGCAGCTTGGATTCGGGGAGACGTGGCAATGAGCAGTTCTTC. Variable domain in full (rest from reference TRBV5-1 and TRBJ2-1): KAGVTQTPRYLIKTRGQQVTLSCSPISGHRSVSWYQQTPGQGLQFLFEYFSETQRNKGNFPGRFSGRQFSNSRSEMNVSTLELGDSALYLCASSLDSGRRGNEQFFGPGTRLTVL.

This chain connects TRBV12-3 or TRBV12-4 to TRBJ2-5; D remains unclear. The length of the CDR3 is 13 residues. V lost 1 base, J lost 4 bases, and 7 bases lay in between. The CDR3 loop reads CASSLGPAETQYF. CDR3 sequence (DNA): TGTGCCAGCAGTTTAGGGCCCGCAGAGACCCAGTACTTC.

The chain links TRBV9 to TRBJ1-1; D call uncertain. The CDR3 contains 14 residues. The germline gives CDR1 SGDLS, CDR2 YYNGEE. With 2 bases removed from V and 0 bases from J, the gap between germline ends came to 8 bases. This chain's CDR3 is CASSVNSLNTEAFF. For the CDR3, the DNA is TGTGCCAGCAGCGTTAACAGTCTGAACACTGAAGCTTTCTTT.

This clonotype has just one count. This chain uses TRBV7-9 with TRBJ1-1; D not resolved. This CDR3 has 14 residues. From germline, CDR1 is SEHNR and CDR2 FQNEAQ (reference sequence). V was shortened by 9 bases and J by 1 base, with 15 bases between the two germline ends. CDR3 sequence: CASSNTVGNTEAFF. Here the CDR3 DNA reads TGTGCCAGTAGTAACACAGTCGGGAACACTGAAGCTTTCTTT.